This TCR beta chain originates from a study of blood T cell repertoires in COVID-19. This clone was counted a few times. In the authors' methods: By means of reference gene primer amplification, nucleated cell counts were estimated. Produced via immunoSEQ multiplex PCR; TCRdb's table is partial and in-frame only. V, J and clone size were drawn from that table, and D and trimming were deduced from the DNA. The repertoire consists of more than 200,000 clones, with around nine tenths occurring once and the leading ten covering around 2%. The specimen sequenced was PBMCs or T cells enriched from blood (not recorded which). The sequence was obtained from a woman younger than 35 who had recovered from COVID-19.

CDR3 nucleotide sequence: TGCAGCGTAGCTACCGGGACTAGCGGGGCAGATACGCAGTATTTT. This codes for CSVATGTSGADTQYF. The chain combines TRBV29-1 with TRBJ2-3; 13 nucleotides line up with TRBD2. Germline V lookup: CDR1 SQVTM, CDR2 ANQGSEA. The CDR3 runs to 15 residues. Trimming took 6 bases from V and 4 from J; bases not matched to a gene: 7.